The table lists the clone carrying this T cell receptor (beta chain) with a count of one. The antigen is not known. CD45RO-negative, CCR7-positively selected cells formed the naive CD8 fraction, excluding terminally differentiated effector memory CD45RA+ cells. V dropped 4 bases and J dropped 2; count of bases not matched to a gene: 6. Germline V CDR1 and CDR2: MDHEN, SYDVKM. The CDR3 extends over 15 amino acids. These data come from a study of shared clonotypes between healthy human individuals. As for the study in general: The composition of the donors was a couple of women and a few men aged 18 to 49. CD4 naive and CD4 memory each took three plates per donor, while CD8 naive took two and CD8 memory one.

Method: immunoSEQ multiplex PCR; TCRdb's copy keeps in-frame clones and lacks some. The sample records approximately 1.9 million clones, around 95% being singletons. Overall study results and limits: Sampling included only blood; tissue repertoires likely differ.

The chain joins TRBV28 to TRBJ2-7; 9 bases line up with TRBD1. The sequencing sample was made of naive CD8+ T cells from PBMCs. The source is a man between 18 and 29 years old in good health. Some clones in this sample may be carry-over from other donors' samples. CDR3 sequence: CASSSPTGGTYEQYF. The DNA of the CDR3 is TGTGCCAGCAGTTCTCCGACAGGGGGAACCTACGAGCAGTACTTC.